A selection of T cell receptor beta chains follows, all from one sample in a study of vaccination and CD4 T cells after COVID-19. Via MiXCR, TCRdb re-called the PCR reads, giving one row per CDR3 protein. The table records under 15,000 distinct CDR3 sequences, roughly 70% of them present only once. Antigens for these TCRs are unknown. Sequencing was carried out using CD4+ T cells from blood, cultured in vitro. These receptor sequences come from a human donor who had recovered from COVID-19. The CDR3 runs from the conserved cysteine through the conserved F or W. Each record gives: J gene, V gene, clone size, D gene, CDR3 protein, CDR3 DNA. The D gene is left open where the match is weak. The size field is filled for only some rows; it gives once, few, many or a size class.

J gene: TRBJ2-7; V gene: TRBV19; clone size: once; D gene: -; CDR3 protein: CASSAGGFYEQYF; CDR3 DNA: TGTGCCAGTAGTGCTGGAGGGTTCTACGAGCAGTACTTC
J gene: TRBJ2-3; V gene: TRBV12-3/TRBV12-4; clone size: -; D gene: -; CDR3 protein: CASSLEQGGDTQYF; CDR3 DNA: TGTGCCAGCAGTTTAGAACAGGGAGGGGATACGCAGTATTTT
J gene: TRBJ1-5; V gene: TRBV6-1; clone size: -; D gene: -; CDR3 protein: CASSEARGANNQPQHF; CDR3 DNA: TGTGCCAGCAGTGAAGCGAGGGGAGCTAACAATCAGCCCCAGCATTTT
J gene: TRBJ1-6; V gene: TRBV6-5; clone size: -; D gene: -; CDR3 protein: CASSYWRRMGGGRAGGSPLHF; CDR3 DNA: TGTGCCAGCAGTTACTGGCGGAGGATGGGAGGAGGCCGGGCTGGAGGTTCACCCCTCCACTTT
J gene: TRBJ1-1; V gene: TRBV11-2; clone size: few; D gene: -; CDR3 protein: CASSLMNTEAFF; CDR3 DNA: TGTGCCAGCAGCTTAATGAACACTGAAGCTTTCTTT
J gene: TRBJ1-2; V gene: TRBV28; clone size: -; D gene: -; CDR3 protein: CASSSSTGRGYTF; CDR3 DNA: TGTGCCAGCAGTTCCTCGACAGGCCGGGGCTACACCTTC
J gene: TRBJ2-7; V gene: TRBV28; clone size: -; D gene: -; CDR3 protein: CASSRQGIGGRLYEQYF; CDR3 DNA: TGTGCCAGCAGCAGACAGGGTATTGGCGGGAGGCTCTACGAGCAGTACTTC
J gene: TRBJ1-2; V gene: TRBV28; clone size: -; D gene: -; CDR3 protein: CASSFKGSGYGYTF; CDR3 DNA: TGTGCCAGCAGTTTCAAAGGGTCCGGCTATGGCTACACCTTC
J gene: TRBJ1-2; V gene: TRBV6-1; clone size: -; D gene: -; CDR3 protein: CAPGGTCYGYTF; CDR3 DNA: TGTGCCCCGGGGGGGACCTGCTATGGCTACACCTTC
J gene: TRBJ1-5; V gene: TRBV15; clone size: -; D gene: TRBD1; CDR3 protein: CATSRDSLGGAYQPQHF; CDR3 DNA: TGTGCCACCAGCAGAGATTCGCTAGGGGGCGCATATCAGCCCCAGCATTTT
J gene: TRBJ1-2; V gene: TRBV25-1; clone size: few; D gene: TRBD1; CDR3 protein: CASSESGQAGTF; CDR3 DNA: TGTGCCAGCAGTGAATCGGGACAGGCTGGCACCTTC
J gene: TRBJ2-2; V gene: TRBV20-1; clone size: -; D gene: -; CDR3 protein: CSAREGGRNTGELFF; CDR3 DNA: TGCAGTGCTAGAGAAGGGGGGAGGAACACCGGGGAGCTGTTTTTT